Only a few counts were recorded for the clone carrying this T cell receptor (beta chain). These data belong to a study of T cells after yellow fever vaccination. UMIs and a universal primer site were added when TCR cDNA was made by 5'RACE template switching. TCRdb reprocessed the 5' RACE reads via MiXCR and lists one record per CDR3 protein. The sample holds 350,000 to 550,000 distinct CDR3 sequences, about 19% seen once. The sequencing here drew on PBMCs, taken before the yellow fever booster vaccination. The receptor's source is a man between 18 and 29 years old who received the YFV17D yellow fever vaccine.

CDR3 amino acids: CASRHSGGRYNEQFF. In nucleotides, the CDR3 is TGTGCCAGCAGGCATAGCGGGGGTAGATACAATGAGCAGTTCTTC. V and J are TRBV7-2 and TRBJ2-1, with 9 nucleotides matching TRBD2. The CDR3 is made up of 15 amino acids. With V trimmed by 6 bases and J by 4 bases, 7 bases remained unmatched. Germline V gene data show CDR1 as SGHTA and CDR2 as FQGNSA.